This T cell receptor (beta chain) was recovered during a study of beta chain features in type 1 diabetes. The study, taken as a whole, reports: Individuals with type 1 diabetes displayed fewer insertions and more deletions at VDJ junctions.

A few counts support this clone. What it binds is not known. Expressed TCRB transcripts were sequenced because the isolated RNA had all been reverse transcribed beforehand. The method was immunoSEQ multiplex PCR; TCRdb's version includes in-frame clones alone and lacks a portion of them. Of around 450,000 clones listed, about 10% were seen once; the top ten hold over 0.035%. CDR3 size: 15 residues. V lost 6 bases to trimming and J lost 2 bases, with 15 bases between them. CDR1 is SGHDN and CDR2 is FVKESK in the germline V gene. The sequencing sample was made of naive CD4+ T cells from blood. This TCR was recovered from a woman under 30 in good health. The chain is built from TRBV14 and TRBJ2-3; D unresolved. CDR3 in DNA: TGTGCCAGCAGACTAAGGGTGAAGGACACAGATACGCAGTATTTT. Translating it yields CASRLRVKDTDTQYF. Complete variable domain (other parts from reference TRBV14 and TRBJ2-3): EAGVTQFPSHSVIEKGQTVTLRCDPISGHDNLYWYRRVMGKEIKFLLHFVKESKQDESGMPNNRFLAERTGGTYSTLKVQPAELEDSGVYFCASRLRVKDTDTQYFGPGTRLTVL.